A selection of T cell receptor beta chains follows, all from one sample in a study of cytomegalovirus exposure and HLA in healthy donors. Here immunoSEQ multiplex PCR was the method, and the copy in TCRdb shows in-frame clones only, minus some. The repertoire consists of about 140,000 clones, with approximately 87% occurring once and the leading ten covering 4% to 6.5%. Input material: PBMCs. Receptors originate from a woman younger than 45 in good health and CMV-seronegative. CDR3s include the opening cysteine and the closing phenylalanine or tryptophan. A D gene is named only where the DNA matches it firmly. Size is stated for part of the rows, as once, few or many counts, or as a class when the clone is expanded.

CDR3aa: CASSELTVAYEQYF
CDR3nt: TGTGCCAGCAGTGAATTAACAGTAGCCTACGAGCAGTACTTC
v_gene: TRBV6-1
d_gene: NA
j_gene: TRBJ2-7
abundance: NA

CDR3aa: CASSFWTAPYEQYF
CDR3nt: TGTGCCAGCAGCTTCTGGACAGCTCCCTACGAGCAGTACTTC
v_gene: TRBV5-6
d_gene: NA
j_gene: TRBJ2-7
abundance: few

CDR3aa: CASSADRVRSTYNSPLHF
CDR3nt: TGTGCCAGCAGTGCGGACAGGGTCCGAAGCACCTATAATTCACCCCTCCACTTT
v_gene: TRBV27
d_gene: TRBD1
j_gene: TRBJ1-6
abundance: few

CDR3aa: CASSLVQGIPLGITEAFF
CDR3nt: TGTGCCAGCAGCTTGGTTCAGGGGATCCCCTTAGGAATCACTGAAGCTTTCTTT
v_gene: TRBV5-8
d_gene: NA
j_gene: TRBJ1-1
abundance: NA

CDR3aa: CASSLTGANTEAFF
CDR3nt: TGTGCCAGCAGCTTAACAGGCGCGAACACTGAAGCTTTCTTT
v_gene: TRBV7-9
d_gene: NA
j_gene: TRBJ1-1
abundance: NA

CDR3aa: CASSGTRDLNTQYF
CDR3nt: TGTGCCAGCAGCGGAACCAGGGACTTGAATACGCAGTATTTT
v_gene: TRBV9
d_gene: NA
j_gene: TRBJ2-3
abundance: NA

CDR3aa: CASSEGDRQRNTIYF
CDR3nt: TGTGCCAGCAGTGAAGGTGACAGGCAAAGAAACACCATATATTTT
v_gene: TRBV2
d_gene: NA
j_gene: TRBJ1-3
abundance: NA

CDR3aa: CASSESPGGIETQYF
CDR3nt: TGTGCCAGCAGCGAAAGCCCGGGCGGGATCGAGACCCAGTACTTC
v_gene: TRBV9
d_gene: NA
j_gene: TRBJ2-5
abundance: NA

CDR3aa: CASSGRASSTEELFF
CDR3nt: TGTGCCAGCAGTGGGAGGGCTAGTTCCACCGAGGAGCTGTTTTTT
v_gene: TRBV2
d_gene: NA
j_gene: TRBJ2-2
abundance: NA

CDR3aa: CASSGERSSYNEQFF
CDR3nt: TGTGCCAGCAGTGGAGAACGGAGCTCCTACAATGAGCAGTTCTTC
v_gene: TRBV2
d_gene: NA
j_gene: TRBJ2-1
abundance: NA

CDR3aa: CSVERIETGVEQYF
CDR3nt: TGCAGCGTTGAACGAATTGAGACAGGGGTCGAGCAGTACTTC
v_gene: TRBV29-1
d_gene: TRBD1
j_gene: TRBJ2-7
abundance: NA

CDR3aa: CATTHGQGYNEQFF
CDR3nt: TGCGCCACCACCCACGGACAGGGATACAATGAGCAGTTCTTC
v_gene: TRBV5-1
d_gene: TRBD1
j_gene: TRBJ2-1
abundance: once

CDR3aa: CASSPPDRGSAEAFF
CDR3nt: TGTGCCAGCTCACCACCGGACAGGGGGTCCGCTGAAGCTTTCTTT
v_gene: TRBV18
d_gene: TRBD1
j_gene: TRBJ1-1
abundance: NA

CDR3aa: CASSYSGTLEVLTF
CDR3nt: TGTGCCAGCAGTTATTCCGGGACTCTCGAGGTCCTGACTTTC
v_gene: TRBV6-5
d_gene: NA
j_gene: TRBJ2-6
abundance: few

CDR3aa: CASSRGPGSPLHF
CDR3nt: TGTGCCAGCAGCCGAGGCCCGGGTTCACCCCTCCACTTT
v_gene: TRBV6-5
d_gene: NA
j_gene: TRBJ1-6
abundance: NA

CDR3aa: CADHRGGPYGYTF
CDR3nt: TGTGCCGACCACCGTGGAGGGCCCTATGGCTACACCTTC
v_gene: TRBV16
d_gene: NA
j_gene: TRBJ1-2
abundance: NA

CDR3aa: CASSQSNNEQFF
CDR3nt: TGTGCCAGCAGCCAATCAAACAATGAGCAGTTCTTC
v_gene: TRBV4-2
d_gene: NA
j_gene: TRBJ2-1
abundance: NA

CDR3aa: CASSAGSYGYTF
CDR3nt: TGTGCCAGCAGCGCAGGGTCCTATGGCTACACCTTC
v_gene: TRBV5-6
d_gene: NA
j_gene: TRBJ1-2
abundance: NA

CDR3aa: CASSSDRGALEAFF
CDR3nt: TGTGCCAGCAGCTCCGACAGGGGTGCTTTGGAAGCTTTCTTT
v_gene: TRBV7-6
d_gene: TRBD1
j_gene: TRBJ1-1
abundance: NA

CDR3aa: CASSRTDRDYTGELFF
CDR3nt: TGTGCCAGCAGCCGCACGGACAGGGATTACACCGGGGAGCTGTTTTTT
v_gene: TRBV7-8
d_gene: TRBD1
j_gene: TRBJ2-2
abundance: NA

CDR3aa: CASSWSSGRNIGELFF
CDR3nt: TGTGCCAGCAGCTGGAGTAGCGGGAGAAATATCGGGGAGCTGTTTTTT
v_gene: TRBV7-8
d_gene: TRBD2
j_gene: TRBJ2-2
abundance: NA

CDR3aa: CASGIRGYEQYF
CDR3nt: TGTGCCAGCGGTATCAGGGGCTACGAGCAGTACTTC
v_gene: TRBV27
d_gene: NA
j_gene: TRBJ2-7
abundance: NA